A single sample is the source of the 28 T cell receptor beta chains below, sequenced in a study of blood T cell repertoires in COVID-19. Using immunoSEQ multiplex PCR, the repertoire was profiled, and TCRdb retains in-frame clones only, with some absent. The profile shows about 130,000 clones, more than 75% of them singletons. Sequenced input: peripheral blood. The receptors derive from a human donor in a cohort sampled during active COVID-19.

J is TRBJ2-2 and V is TRBV5-4; TRBD2 aligns across 10 bases. CDR1 SGHNT and CDR2 YYREEE come from the germline V gene (reference sequence). CDR3 length equals 17 residues. V was clipped by 0 bases and J by 7 bases; unmatched bases: 9. The CDR3 DNA follows: TGTGCCAGCAGCTTGGCCGCTAGCGGGAGTCGAGGCGGGGAGCTGTTTTTT. This translates into CASSLAASGSRGGELFF.

This clone was detected once. The J gene is TRBJ1-1, the V gene TRBV19, with D maybe TRBD1 (5 bases). CDR1 is LNHDA, CDR2 SQIVND, per germline (reference sequence). The V gene lost 10 bases and the J gene lost 6 bases, with 18 bases spanning the gap. The CDR3 consists of 13 residues. Written as DNA, the CDR3 is TGTGCCACCCGGGTGGGGGGGGTAGCTGAAGCTTTCTTT. Translation gives CATRVGGVAEAFF.

The V call is TRBV6-5, the J call TRBJ2-2; 8 positions agree with TRBD2. CDR1 and CDR2 (germline): MNHEY, SVGAGI. V was clipped by 6 bases and J by 6 bases; unmatched bases: 3. This CDR3 has 13 residues. The CDR3: CASRTGGAGELFF. The CDR3 nucleotides read TGTGCCAGCAGGACCGGGGGGGCCGGGGAGCTGTTTTTT.

The chain has TRBV2 and TRBJ2-7; perhaps TRBD1 as D (5 bases). This CDR3 is 14 amino acids long. V was trimmed by 5 bases and J by 3 bases, leaving 14 bases between them. CDR1 and CDR2 from the germline V gene are SNHLY and FYNNEI. The chain's CDR3 is CASSNPDTNYEQYF. For the CDR3, the DNA is TGTGCCAGCAGTAACCCGGACACCAACTACGAGCAGTACTTC.

The V and J genes are TRBV19 and TRBJ2-7; 12 nucleotides align to TRBD1. V was clipped by 6 bases and J by 4 bases; unmatched bases: 13. Per germline, CDR1 LNHDA and CDR2 SQIVND (reference sequence). The CDR3 loop spans 17 amino acids. The CDR3 region is CASSQLPGQGAWYEQYF. The CDR3 coding sequence is TGTGCCAGTAGCCAACTACCGGGACAGGGGGCTTGGTACGAGCAGTACTTC.

This sequence joins TRBV5-1 and TRBJ2-1, with 7 bases that match TRBD2. The trim removed 7 bases at V and 2 bases at J, leaving 15 bases unmatched. Germline CDR1 is SGHRS and CDR2 is YFSETQ. The CDR3 sequence is 17 residues long. In DNA form, the CDR3 reads TGCGCCAGCTCGCTGGGAGGGGTTGGGCTAGCCTACAATGAGCAGTTCTTC. Translation gives CASSLGGVGLAYNEQFF.

This clone has a single count. The chain couples TRBV4-3 to TRBJ1-3; D possibly corresponds to TRBD1 (5 bases). The germline V and J ends were trimmed by 4 bases and 4 bases, with 20 bases remaining between them. This CDR3 is 17 amino acids long. Germline V gene data show CDR1 as LGHNA and CDR2 as YSLEER. The CDR3 sequence: CASSLTPGGGSGNTIYF. The CDR3 coding sequence is TGCGCCAGCAGCCTGACCCCGGGGGGAGGTTCGGGAAACACCATATATTTT.

The genes are TRBV27 and TRBJ2-1; D remains ambiguous. CDR3 length: 11 amino acids. Trimming took off 7 bases at V and 7 bases at J, with 8 bases between the two ends. Germline assignment: CDR1 MNHEY and CDR2 SMNVEV (reference sequence). The CDR3 bases are TGTGCCAGCACCCTCAGGAATGAGCAGTTCTTC. Amino acid sequence: CASTLRNEQFF.

This chain links TRBV7-9 with TRBJ2-1; D may be TRBD2 (6 bases). V was clipped by 8 bases and J by 5 bases, with 25 bases between them. Germline CDR1 and CDR2: SEHNR and FQNEAQ (reference sequence). This CDR3 comprises 17 residues. CDR3 residues: CASSIRGLASDNNEQFF. The CDR3 DNA reads TGTGCCAGCTCCATACGCGGGCTAGCGTCGGACAACAATGAGCAGTTCTTC.

About this clone: Additional DNA sequences in this sample encode the identical CDR3. The chain's CDR3 is CASSVAGEPDTQYF. The DNA of the CDR3 is TGTGCCAGCAGCGTGGCGGGAGAGCCAGATACGCAGTATTTT. The chain is built from TRBV9 and TRBJ2-3; 7 bases agree with TRBD2. The CDR3 runs to 14 residues. V trimming: 2 bases; J trimming: 4 bases; junction bases outside the gene matches: 4. Germline V gives CDR1 SGDLS, CDR2 YYNGEE. Full variable domain (rest looked up from reference TRBV9 and TRBJ2-3): DSGVTQTPKHLITATGQRVTLRCSPRSGDLSVYWYQQSLDQGLQFLIQYYNGEERAKGNILERFSAQQFPDLHSELNLSSLELGDSALYFCASSVAGEPDTQYFGPGTRLTVL.

V gene TRBV11-2 combines with J gene TRBJ2-1; 13 nucleotides match TRBD2. CDR3 length: 16 amino acids. In germline, CDR1 is SGHAT, CDR2 FQNNGV. V shed 5 bases and J 3 bases; nucleotides not matched to a gene: 4. This chain's CDR3 is CASSPTSGRVYNEQFF. DNA of the CDR3: TGTGCCAGCAGCCCCACTAGCGGGAGGGTCTACAATGAGCAGTTCTTC. Combining the CDR3 with reference TRBV11-2 and TRBJ2-1 gives the whole variable domain EAGVAQSPRYKIIEKRQSVAFWCNPISGHATLYWYQQILGQGPKLLIQFQNNGVVDDSQLPKDRFSAERLKGVDSTLKIQPAKLEDSAVYLCASSPTSGRVYNEQFFGPGTRLTVL.

V usage is TRBV5-1 and J usage is TRBJ2-1; the D gene is possibly TRBD2 (5 bases). Germline CDR1 and CDR2: SGHRS and YFSETQ. The CDR3 contains 17 residues. V gave up 4 bases and J gave up 7 bases, with 24 bases separating them. The CDR3: CASSPGSRSAVRNEQFF. CDR3 nucleotide sequence: TGCGCCAGCAGCCCGGGATCGCGATCTGCTGTACGGAATGAGCAGTTCTTC.

The chain links TRBV28 to TRBJ2-3, with D perhaps matching TRBD2 (6 bases). The ends were cut back, 11 bases at V and 3 bases at J, with 15 bases in the middle. CDR3 length: 13 residues. Germline V lookup: CDR1 MDHEN, CDR2 SYDVKM. The CDR3 region is CAVFREMTDTQYF. In DNA, the CDR3 is TGTGCCGTCTTCCGGGAGATGACAGATACGCAGTATTTT.

This clone was found a few times. The chain employs TRBV5-1 and TRBJ2-1, with 8 bases lining up with TRBD2. Germline V gives CDR1 SGHRS, CDR2 YFSETQ. The CDR3 length is 16 residues. With V trimmed by 3 bases and J by 0 bases, 5 bases remained unmatched. The CDR3 region has the DNA TGCGCCAGCAGCTGGACACTAGCGGACTCCTACAATGAGCAGTTCTTC. Its protein product is CASSWTLADSYNEQFF.

This clone came up once. The chain combines TRBV6-1 with TRBJ2-4, with D tentatively TRBD1 (5 bases). The CDR3 length is 13 residues. Germline CDR1 MNHNS, CDR2 SASEGT. V was clipped by 3 bases and J by 8 bases, with 11 bases between them. This CDR3 reads CASSEMGPDIQYF. The CDR3 region has the DNA TGTGCCAGCAGTGAGATGGGGCCGGACATTCAGTACTTC.

The chain couples TRBV19 to TRBJ2-3, with D unclear. The germline V gene encodes CDR1 LNHDA and CDR2 SQIVND (reference sequence). The CDR3 contains 15 residues. The V gene lost 3 bases and the J gene lost 2 bases, with 12 bases spanning the gap. The chain's CDR3 is CASSISPGFTDTQYF. CDR3 DNA: TGTGCCAGTAGTATTAGTCCAGGATTCACAGATACGCAGTATTTT.

This chain joins TRBV7-6 and TRBJ2-1; D is perhaps TRBD2 (6 bases). This CDR3 has 15 residues. V lost 5 bases, J lost 7 bases, and 18 bases lay in between. Germline CDR1 and CDR2: SGHVS and FNYEAQ. CDR3 sequence reads: CASSQGDRGKNEQFF. The CDR3 bases are TGTGCCAGCAGCCAAGGGGATCGCGGGAAGAATGAGCAGTTCTTC.

The chain recombines TRBV27 with TRBJ2-3; possible D gene TRBD2, 6 bases. The V end lost 7 bases, the J end lost 3 bases, and 17 bases lay between the germline ends. This CDR3 is 15 amino acids long. The germline V gene encodes CDR1 MNHEY and CDR2 SMNVEV (reference sequence). The CDR3 DNA sequence: TGTGCCAGCAACTTCCAGGAGGGATCAACAGATACGCAGTATTTT. Residues: CASNFQEGSTDTQYF.

The chain has TRBV9 and TRBJ1-1; D may be TRBD1 (6 bases). The CDR3 totals 14 residues. V shed 3 bases and J shed 5 bases, with 14 bases lying between them. From germline, CDR1 is SGDLS and CDR2 YYNGEE. The CDR3 DNA reads as TGTGCCAGCAGCGCCAGGGGAGTAGAGACTGAAGCTTTCTTT. This gives the protein CASSARGVETEAFF.

This chain connects TRBV5-1 to TRBJ2-7, with 8 bases matching TRBD1. This CDR3 comprises 14 residues. Germline-derived CDR1 and CDR2 are SGHRS and YFSETQ. V shed 6 bases, J shed 3 bases, and the junction held 8 bases outside the gene matches. The CDR3 loop reads CASTRTGPFYEQYF. The CDR3 nucleotides read TGCGCCAGCACCCGGACAGGGCCATTCTACGAGCAGTACTTC.

The rearrangement links TRBV10-2 to TRBJ2-7; TRBD2 matches 7 bases. Looked up from germline, CDR1 is WSHSY and CDR2 is SAAADI. The V gene end was trimmed by 3 bases and the J gene end by 2 bases; junction bases not matched to a gene: 4. The CDR3 contains 14 residues. In nucleotides, the CDR3 is TGCGCCAGCAGTGACCTTAGCGGGCCCTACGAGCAGTACTTC. This gives the protein CASSDLSGPYEQYF.

The genes are TRBV2 and TRBJ1-2; 7 nucleotides align to TRBD1. This CDR3 spans 11 amino acids. Germline lookup yields CDR1 SNHLY and CDR2 FYNNEI. After removal of 10 bases from V and 6 bases from J, the junction contained 5 bases not matched to a gene. In nucleotides, the CDR3 is TGTGCCATACAGGGGTTTCATGGCTACACCTTC. Residues: CAIQGFHGYTF.

V gene TRBV30 combines with J gene TRBJ1-2; unclear D gene. The CDR3 runs 12 residues. Germline CDR1 and CDR2: GTSNPN and SVGIG (reference sequence). Between the trimmed V and J ends, which lost 2 bases and 1 base, there was a span of 5 bases. CDR3 nucleotides: TGTGCCTGGAGTACGAGTAACTATGGCTACACCTTC. Amino acids: CAWSTSNYGYTF.

J is TRBJ1-6 and V is TRBV3-1 (or the pseudogene TRBV3-2); maybe TRBD1 (5 bases). The germline gives CDR1 LGHDT, CDR2 YNNKEL (reference sequence). V shed 8 bases and J shed 0 bases, with 8 bases lying between them. The CDR3 contains 14 residues. The CDR3 nucleotides read TGTGCCAGCCTAGACAGCTCCTATAATTCACCCCTCCACTTT. It codes for CASLDSSYNSPLHF.

The chain joins TRBV7-2 to TRBJ2-7; 7 bases agree with TRBD2. The germline gives CDR1 SGHTA, CDR2 FQGNSA. The CDR3 is made up of 15 amino acids. Trimming removed 5 bases from V and 2 bases from J; junction bases left unmatched: 9. CDR3 nucleotides: TGTGCCAGCAGCCCTGCCGGGGGGTTCGCCTACGAGCAGTACTTC. Its translation is CASSPAGGFAYEQYF.

The chain employs TRBV7-6 and TRBJ2-3; 9 bases align to TRBD1. Trimming at V came to 5 bases and at J to 2 bases, leaving 17 bases not matched to a gene. The CDR3 sequence is 19 residues long. Germline V gene lookup returns CDR1 SGHVS and CDR2 FNYEAQ. The CDR3 region is CASSPASGGTGRFTDTQYF. As DNA, the CDR3 is TGTGCCAGCAGCCCAGCGTCAGGGGGGACAGGGCGCTTCACAGATACGCAGTATTTT.

The chain combines TRBV18 with TRBJ1-3, with D perhaps TRBD1 (5 bases). Per the germline V gene, CDR1 is KGHSH and CDR2 is LQKENI. The CDR3 covers 15 residues. Trimming took off 3 bases at V and 0 bases at J, with 9 bases between the two ends. The CDR3 coding sequence is TGTGCCAGCTCACCTGACAGAAACTCTGGAAACACCATATATTTT. Amino acids: CASSPDRNSGNTIYF. Complete variable domain (other parts from reference TRBV18 and TRBJ1-3): NAGVMQNPRHLVRRRGQEARLRCSPMKGHSHVYWYRQLPEEGLKFMVYLQKENIIDESGMPKERFSAEFPKEGPSILRIQQVVRGDSAAYFCASSPDRNSGNTIYFGEGSWLTVV.

The rearrangement joins TRBV4-3 to TRBJ2-7; perhaps TRBD2 as D (7 bases). Germline CDR1 is LGHNA and CDR2 is YSLEER. V was clipped by 5 bases and J by 1 base, with 18 bases between them. CDR3 length: 16 amino acids. CDR3 bases: TGCGCCAGCAGCGGGAGAGGGGGTAGCGGGTCCTACGAGCAGTACTTC. Its translation: CASSGRGGSGSYEQYF.